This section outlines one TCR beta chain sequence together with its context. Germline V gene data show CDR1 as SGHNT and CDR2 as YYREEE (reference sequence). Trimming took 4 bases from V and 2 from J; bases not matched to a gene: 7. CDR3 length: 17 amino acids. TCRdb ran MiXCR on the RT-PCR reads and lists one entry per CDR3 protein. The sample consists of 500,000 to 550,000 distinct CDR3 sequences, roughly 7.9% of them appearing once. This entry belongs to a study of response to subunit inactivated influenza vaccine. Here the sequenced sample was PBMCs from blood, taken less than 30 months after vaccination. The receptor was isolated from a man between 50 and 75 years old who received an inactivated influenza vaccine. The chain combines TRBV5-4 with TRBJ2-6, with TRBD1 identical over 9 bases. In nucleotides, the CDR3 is TGTGCCAGCAGCCCAGGGACAGGGCGAGCTGGGGCCAACGTCCTGACTTTC. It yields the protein CASSPGTGRAGANVLTF.